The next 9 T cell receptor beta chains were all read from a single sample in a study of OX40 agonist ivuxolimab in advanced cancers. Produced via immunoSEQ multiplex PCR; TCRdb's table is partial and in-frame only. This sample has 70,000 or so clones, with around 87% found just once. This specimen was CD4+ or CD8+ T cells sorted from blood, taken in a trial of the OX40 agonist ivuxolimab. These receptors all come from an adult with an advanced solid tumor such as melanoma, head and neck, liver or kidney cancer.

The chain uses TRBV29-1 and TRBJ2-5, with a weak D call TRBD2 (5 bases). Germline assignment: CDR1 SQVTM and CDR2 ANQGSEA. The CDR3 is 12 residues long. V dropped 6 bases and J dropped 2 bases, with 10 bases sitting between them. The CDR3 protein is CSVRVPQETQYF. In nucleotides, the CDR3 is TGCAGCGTGCGGGTCCCTCAAGAGACCCAGTACTTC.

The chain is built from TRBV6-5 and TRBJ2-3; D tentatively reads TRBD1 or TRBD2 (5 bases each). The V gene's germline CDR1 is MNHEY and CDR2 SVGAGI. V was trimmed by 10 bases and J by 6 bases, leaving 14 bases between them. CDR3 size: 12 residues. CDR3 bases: TGTGCCACCGGGGCGGGCATGGATACGCAGTATTTT. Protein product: CATGAGMDTQYF.

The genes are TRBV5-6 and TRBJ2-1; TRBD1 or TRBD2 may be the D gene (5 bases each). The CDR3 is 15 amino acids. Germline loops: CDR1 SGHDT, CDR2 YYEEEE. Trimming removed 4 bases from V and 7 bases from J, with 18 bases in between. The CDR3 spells CASSPTVGERNEQFF. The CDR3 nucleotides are TGTGCCAGCAGCCCCACGGTGGGGGAGCGGAATGAGCAGTTCTTC.

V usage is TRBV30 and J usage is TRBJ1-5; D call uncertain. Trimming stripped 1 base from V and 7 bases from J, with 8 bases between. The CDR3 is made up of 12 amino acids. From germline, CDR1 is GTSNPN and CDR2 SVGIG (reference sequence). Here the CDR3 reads CAWSDGGQPQHF. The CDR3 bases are TGTGCCTGGAGTGATGGAGGACAGCCCCAGCATTTT.

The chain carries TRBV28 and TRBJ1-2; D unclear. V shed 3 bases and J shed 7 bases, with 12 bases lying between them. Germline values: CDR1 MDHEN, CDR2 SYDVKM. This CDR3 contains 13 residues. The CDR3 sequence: CASSLGSWRGYTF. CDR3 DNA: TGTGCCAGCAGTTTGGGGTCCTGGCGTGGCTACACCTTC.

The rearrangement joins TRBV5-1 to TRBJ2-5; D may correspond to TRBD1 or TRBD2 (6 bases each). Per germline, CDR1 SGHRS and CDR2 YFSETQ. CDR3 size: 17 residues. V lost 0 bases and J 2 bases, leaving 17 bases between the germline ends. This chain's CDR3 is CASSLGPSGGQQETQYF. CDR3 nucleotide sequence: TGCGCCAGCAGCTTGGGGCCTTCTGGGGGGCAACAAGAGACCCAGTACTTC.

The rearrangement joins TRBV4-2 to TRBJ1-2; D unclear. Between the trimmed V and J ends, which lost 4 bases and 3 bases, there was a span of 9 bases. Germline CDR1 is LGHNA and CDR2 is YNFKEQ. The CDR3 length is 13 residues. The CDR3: CASSPAGDYGYTF. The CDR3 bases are TGTGCCAGCAGCCCCGCGGGAGACTATGGCTACACCTTC.

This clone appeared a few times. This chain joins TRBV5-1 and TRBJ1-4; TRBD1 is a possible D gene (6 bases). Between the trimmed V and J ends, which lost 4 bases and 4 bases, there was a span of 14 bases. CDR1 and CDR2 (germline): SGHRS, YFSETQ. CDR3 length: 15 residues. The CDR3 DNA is TGCGCCAGCAGCCCGGGGGCTGGGGGTAATGAAAAACTGTTTTTT. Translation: CASSPGAGGNEKLFF.

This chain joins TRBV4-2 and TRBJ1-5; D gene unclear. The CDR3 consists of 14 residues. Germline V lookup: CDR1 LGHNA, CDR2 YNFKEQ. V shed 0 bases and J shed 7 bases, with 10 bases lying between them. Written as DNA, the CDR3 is TGTGCCAGCAGCCAAGATAGGACTAGACAGCCCCAGCATTTT. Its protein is CASSQDRTRQPQHF.